These 23 T cell receptor beta chains originate from one sample sequenced in a study of CD8 T cells in ankylosing spondylitis. Whole-study findings and limits: Among TCR beta sequences, a motif of several highly homologous variants appeared characteristic of ankylosing spondylitis blood.

These receptors are not linked to any known antigen. Each CDR3 protein is one row after TCRdb ran MiXCR on the 5' RACE reads. This sample has hundreds of thousands of distinct CDR3 sequences, with approximately 26% found just once. The sequenced sample consisted of blood, either unsorted or a sorted T cell fraction (not recorded which). The receptor set was obtained from a male donor with ankylosing spondylitis.

This CDR3 is CAWSAQQGYEQYV. The CDR3 coding sequence is TGTGCCTGGAGCGCTCAACAGGGCTACGAGCAGTACGTC. V gene TRBV30 combines with J gene TRBJ2-7; weak D call: TRBD1 (6 bases). Germline V lookup: CDR1 GTSNPN, CDR2 SVGIG (reference sequence). This CDR3 comprises 13 residues. The ends were cut back, 3 bases at V and 3 bases at J, with 12 bases in the middle.

This clonotype was found many times. V usage is TRBV7-8 and J usage is TRBJ1-5; D gene uncertain. The CDR3 runs 15 residues. Germline-derived CDR1 and CDR2 are SGHVS and FQNEAQ. V gave up 1 base and J gave up 5 bases, with 12 bases separating them. CDR3 nucleotides: TGTGCCAGCAGCTTAGATGACAACGTCGATCAGCCCCAGCATTTT. The encoded protein is CASSLDDNVDQPQHF.

This clonotype was seen more than once but under ten times. This rearrangement joins TRBV7-2 to TRBJ1-1; D is possibly TRBD1 (5 bases). In germline, CDR1 is SGHTA, CDR2 FQGNSA. The ends were cut back, 4 bases at V and 4 bases at J, with 10 bases in the middle. The CDR3 sequence is 13 residues long. DNA for the CDR3: TGTGCCAGCAGCTGGGGGGAGGGCACTGAAGCTTTCTTT. This translates into CASSWGEGTEAFF. Combining the CDR3 with reference TRBV7-2 and TRBJ1-1 gives the whole variable domain GAGVSQSPSNKVTEKGKDVELRCDPISGHTALYWYRQSLGQGLEFLIYFQGNSAPDKSGLPSDRFSAERTGGSVSTLTIQRTQQEDSAVYLCASSWGEGTEAFFGQGTRLTVV.

This clonotype has just a few counts. This chain's CDR3 is CASSGTGVQNTGELFF. As DNA, the CDR3 is TGTGCCAGCAGTGGGACAGGGGTTCAAAACACCGGGGAGCTGTTTTTT. This sequence joins TRBV2 and TRBJ2-2, with 9 bases lining up with TRBD1. CDR1 and CDR2 (germline): SNHLY, FYNNEI. This CDR3 comprises 16 residues. V gave up 4 bases and J gave up 2 bases; unmatched junction bases: 5.

In this sample, this clonotype turned up a few times. The V and J genes are TRBV7-9 and TRBJ2-1; D may be TRBD1 or TRBD2 (5 bases each). With 6 bases removed from V and 4 bases from J, the gap between germline ends came to 13 bases. Germline assignment: CDR1 SEHNR and CDR2 FQNEAQ (reference sequence). The CDR3 sequence is 14 residues long. CDR3 bases: TGTGCCAGCAGGGGGACGGGGCCTTACAATGAGCAGTTCTTC. Translated, it gives CASRGTGPYNEQFF.

V usage is TRBV2 and J usage is TRBJ2-1, with TRBD1 matching 7 bases. Germline CDR1 SNHLY, CDR2 FYNNEI. V dropped 1 base and J dropped 0; count of bases not matched to a gene: 0. CDR3 length equals 15 residues. The CDR3 spells CASSEDRGSYNEQFF. Here the CDR3 DNA reads TGTGCCAGCAGTGAAGACAGGGGCTCCTACAATGAGCAGTTCTTC.

This clonotype was seen more than once but under ten times. The V call is TRBV12-3 or TRBV12-4, the J call TRBJ2-1, with D uncertain. Between the trimmed V and J ends, which lost 4 bases and 15 bases, there was a span of 16 bases. The CDR3 loop spans 12 amino acids. The CDR3 protein is CASSSLGHQRFF. The CDR3, as DNA: TGTGCCAGCAGTTCTCTGGGCCACCAGCGGTTCTTC.

This clonotype turned up a few times. This chain links TRBV20-1 with TRBJ2-1; 11 bases fit TRBD2. The CDR3 covers 16 residues. Germline trimming cut 6 bases from V and 7 bases from J; bases unmatched to any gene: 14. Per the germline V gene, CDR1 is DFQATT and CDR2 is SNEGSKA (reference sequence). As DNA, the CDR3 is TGCAGTGCAATTAGCCTTAGCGGGAGGGCCTGGAATGAGCAGTTCTTC. As protein: CSAISLSGRAWNEQFF.

The chain carries TRBV3-1 and TRBJ2-7, with 9 positions matching TRBD1. V lost 2 bases to trimming and J lost 6 bases; unmatched junction nucleotides: 5. CDR1 and CDR2 (germline): LGHDT, YNNKEL (reference sequence). CDR3 length: 14 residues. The CDR3 coding sequence is TGTGCCAGCAGCCAAACTGGGACAGGGAGCGAGCAGTACTTC. It is translated as CASSQTGTGSEQYF.

This clonotype was observed a handful of times. The chain recombines TRBV15 with TRBJ2-1; D gene ambiguous. The ends were cut back, 2 bases at V and 4 bases at J, with 0 bases in the middle. Germline V gene lookup returns CDR1 LNHNV and CDR2 YYDKDF (reference sequence). The CDR3 sequence is 11 residues long. The CDR3 DNA reads as TGTGCCACCAGCAGATACAATGAGCAGTTCTTC. Protein product: CATSRYNEQFF.

V gene TRBV5-6 combines with J gene TRBJ2-7; no definite D call. CDR1 and CDR2 from the germline V gene are SGHDT and YYEEEE. Trimming pared 1 base from V and 4 bases from J, leaving 9 bases between. The CDR3 is 13 amino acids. The CDR3 sequence: CASSLTTGYEQYV. The CDR3 DNA follows: TGTGCCAGCAGCTTGACGACTGGTTACGAGCAGTACGTC.

A few counts support this clonotype. The chain has TRBV29-1 and TRBJ2-5; no clear D. The CDR3 covers 11 residues. V gave up 4 bases and J gave up 2 bases, with 5 bases separating them. CDR1 and CDR2 from the germline V gene are SQVTM and ANQGSEA. CDR3 in amino acids: CSVGQQETQYF. The CDR3 DNA reads as TGCAGCGTTGGTCAGCAAGAGACCCAGTACTTC.

This chain links TRBV30 with TRBJ2-7; 11 bases match TRBD1. J gave up 6 bases and V 3 bases, and 7 bases lay outside the gene matches. The CDR3 sequence is 14 residues long. CDR1 and CDR2 (germline): GTSNPN, SVGIG (reference sequence). The CDR3 protein is CAWSRTGGESEQYF. The CDR3 DNA sequence: TGTGCCTGGAGCCGGACAGGGGGCGAGTCCGAGCAGTACTTC. The whole variable domain, filled in from reference TRBV30 and TRBJ2-7, reads SQTIHQWPATLVQPVGSPLSLECTVEGTSNPNLYWYRQAAGRGLQLLFYSVGIGQISSEVPQNLSASRPQDRQFILSSKKLLLSDSGFYLCAWSRTGGESEQYFGPGTRLTVT.

This clonotype turned up a few times. J is TRBJ2-5 and V is TRBV6-5; 9 bases match TRBD2. The CDR3 is made up of 14 amino acids. Germline V gene lookup returns CDR1 MNHEY and CDR2 SVGAGI. With 3 bases clipped from V and 5 bases from J, the junction kept 4 bases outside the gene matches. CDR3 DNA: TGTGCCAGCAGTTATGGGACTAGCATTGAGACCCAGTACTTC. Protein product: CASSYGTSIETQYF.

This clonotype was found many times. V is TRBV20-1 and J is TRBJ2-5; TRBD2 agrees at 16 bases. V shed 1 base, J shed 5 bases, and the junction held 10 bases outside the gene matches. This CDR3 contains 18 residues. Germline V lookup: CDR1 DFQATT, CDR2 SNEGSKA (reference sequence). CDR3 amino acids: CSARVTGTSGRAWETQYF. The CDR3 DNA reads as TGCAGTGCTAGAGTCACCGGGACTAGCGGGAGGGCCTGGGAGACCCAGTACTTC.

CDR3 coding DNA: TGTGCCAGCTCACCACCGGGGCAGGATTCTTCCAATGAGCAGTTCTTC. Translation: CASSPPGQDSSNEQFF. This rearrangement joins TRBV18 to TRBJ2-1, with D perhaps matching TRBD1 (5 bases). V was trimmed by 0 bases and J by 6 bases, leaving 15 bases between them. Germline lookup yields CDR1 KGHSH and CDR2 LQKENI. CDR3 length: 16 residues.

The J gene is TRBJ2-7, the V gene TRBV9; TRBD2 agrees at 8 bases. This CDR3 spans 15 amino acids. Germline lookup yields CDR1 SGDLS and CDR2 YYNGEE. Unmatched junction bases numbered 11, after V lost 3 bases and J lost 6 bases. For the CDR3, the DNA is TGTGCCAGCAGCGGCCTCACGGGGGGGTTCGGCGAGCAGTACTTC. Amino acids: CASSGLTGGFGEQYF.

The genes are TRBV5-1 and TRBJ1-5; 8 nucleotides align to TRBD1. Germline CDR1 SGHRS, CDR2 YFSETQ. The junction had 13 bases not matched to a gene; V was cut back by 4 bases and J by 7 bases. The CDR3 contains 16 residues. For the CDR3, the DNA is TGCGCCAGCAGCCTTTCAGGCGGACAGGGCTACCAGCCCCAGCATTTT. Its translation is CASSLSGGQGYQPQHF.

This clonotype appeared a few times. This chain connects TRBV3-1 to TRBJ1-1; 8 nucleotides line up with TRBD1. The trim removed 7 bases at V and 5 bases at J, leaving 9 bases unmatched. This CDR3 is 14 amino acids long. Germline V lookup: CDR1 LGHDT, CDR2 YNNKEL (reference sequence). CDR3 amino acids: CASTRQGFLTEAFF. CDR3 coding DNA: TGTGCCAGCACCCGACAGGGGTTTTTGACTGAAGCTTTCTTT.

The chain recombines TRBV15 with TRBJ2-1; TRBD1 matches 7 bases. Germline V gives CDR1 LNHNV, CDR2 YYDKDF (reference sequence). With 6 bases clipped from V and 8 bases from J, the junction kept 4 bases outside the gene matches. This CDR3 has 12 amino acids. CDR3: CATSNRGDEQFF. CDR3 nucleotide sequence: TGTGCCACCAGTAACAGGGGAGATGAGCAGTTCTTC.

This chain connects TRBV20-1 to TRBJ2-7; the D gene is possibly TRBD2 (5 bases). From germline, CDR1 is DFQATT and CDR2 SNEGSKA (reference sequence). V was pared by 4 bases and J by 6 bases, with 10 bases between. The CDR3 covers 11 residues. The CDR3 DNA reads TGCAGTGCTACCTATCGGGGCGAGCAGTACGTC. As protein: CSATYRGEQYV.

This clonotype was observed a few times. V gene TRBV25-1 combines with J gene TRBJ1-3; no clear D. The CDR3 length is 12 residues. Trimming pared 7 bases from V and 4 bases from J, leaving 8 bases between. CDR1 is MGHDK and CDR2 is SYGVNS in the germline V gene. CDR3 amino acids: CASTSGGNTIYF. The CDR3 DNA reads as TGTGCCAGCACTAGTGGGGGAAACACCATATATTTT.

This clonotype has more than one count but fewer than ten. V and J are TRBV15 and TRBJ2-1; D perhaps matches TRBD1 (6 bases). The V end was cut by 3 bases, the J end by 10 bases, with 10 bases between. This CDR3 comprises 12 residues. Looked up from germline, CDR1 is LNHNV and CDR2 is YYDKDF (reference sequence). The CDR3 DNA follows: TGTGCCACCAGCAGGAACAGGGACGAGCAGTTCTTC. Its translation: CATSRNRDEQFF.